This note documents a single T cell receptor beta chain sequence. Study processing details: Reference gene primer amplification gave estimated nucleated cell counts. Some clones are missing from TCRdb's copy, which holds only in-frame ones; the method was immunoSEQ multiplex PCR. That table gives V, J and clone size, and the DNA gave D and trimming. The data show roughly 100,000 clones, about 85% seen once. This entry is derived from a study of blood T cell repertoires in COVID-19. Study overall: Researchers got acute and convalescent COVID-19 samples from the United States, Italy and Spain. PBMCs, B-cell-depleted T cells, or T cells were the source of the cDNA or gDNA that made up the material.

The sequencing input was peripheral blood. This TCR came from a human donor in a cohort sampled during active COVID-19.

CDR3 nucleotide sequence: TGTGCCAGCACCCCTAATGGAGGCCTAGCGGGGGGAGAGCAGTACTTC. Residues: CASTPNGGLAGGEQYF. The chain recombines TRBV25-1 with TRBJ2-7, with 11 bases aligning to TRBD2. Germline V gene data show CDR1 as MGHDK and CDR2 as SYGVNS. With V trimmed by 7 bases and J by 7 bases, 15 bases remained unmatched. The CDR3 runs 16 residues.